The 19 T cell receptor beta chains in this list originate from one sample, sequenced in a study of early T cells in non-severe SARS-CoV-2 infection. TCRdb processed the 5' RACE reads anew with MiXCR; each CDR3 protein has one entry. Of some 82,000 distinct CDR3 sequences in the sample, around 6% were seen once. Sample: whole blood. The source is an adult who was a healthcare worker with PCR-confirmed SARS-CoV-2 infection or an uninfected control (not recorded which).

This clonotype was observed many times. The chain combines TRBV24-1 with TRBJ2-1; the D is unclear. This CDR3 region has 15 residues. Per germline, CDR1 KGHDR and CDR2 SFDVKD. V lost 4 bases, J lost 8 bases, and 17 bases lay in between. The chain's CDR3 is CATSDGRTTGDEQFF. CDR3 bases: TGTGCCACCAGTGACGGACGGACCACCGGCGATGAGCAGTTCTTC.

This chain uses TRBV20-1 with TRBJ1-4, with 8 positions matching TRBD1. The CDR3 covers 13 residues. Germline V CDR1 and CDR2: DFQATT, SNEGSKA (reference sequence). J was trimmed by 8 bases and V by 6 bases; bases with no gene match: 8. CDR3 bases: TGCAGTGCCCTTGAGACAGGGGAGGAAAAACTGTTTTTT. It is translated as CSALETGEEKLFF.

The gene calls are TRBV24-1 and TRBJ2-2; a possible D gene is TRBD2 (5 bases). Germline V gene data show CDR1 as KGHDR and CDR2 as SFDVKD. The CDR3 has 14 residues. Trimming stripped 2 bases from V and 6 bases from J, with 9 bases between. In DNA, the CDR3 is TGTGCCACCAGTGATTCGTGGAGGTCCGGGGAGCTGTTTTTT. Translated: CATSDSWRSGELFF.

This clonotype came up many times. This chain connects TRBV20-1 to TRBJ1-5, with unresolved D. The germline gives CDR1 DFQATT, CDR2 SNEGSKA (reference sequence). The ends were cut back, 0 bases at V and 0 bases at J, with 9 bases in the middle. CDR3 length: 15 residues. The CDR3 bases are TGCAGTGCTAGAGAGCCGACGGGTAGCAATCAGCCCCAGCATTTT. Translated: CSAREPTGSNQPQHF.

This clonotype was counted at least ten times. The CDR3 sequence is CASTLDGYEQYF. The CDR3 bases are TGTGCCAGCACCCTGGACGGATACGAGCAGTACTTC. The chain carries TRBV6-6 and TRBJ2-7; D is undetermined. This CDR3 comprises 12 residues. Trimming took off 7 bases at V and 4 bases at J, with 11 bases between the two ends. Germline V gives CDR1 MNHNY, CDR2 SVGAGI (reference sequence).

The sample holds a few counts of this clonotype. A junction boundary mismatches the germline segment, possibly from a read error. The V call is TRBV4-2, the J call TRBJ2-5; unclear D gene. Per germline, CDR1 LGHNA and CDR2 YNFKEQ. This CDR3 has 12 amino acids. CDR3 in DNA: TGTGCCAGCAGCGAAGATATGGAGACCCAGTACTTC. It encodes CASSEDMETQYF.

The chain combines TRBV2 with TRBJ2-4; no clear D gene. The CDR3 has 14 amino acids. Trimming stripped 6 bases from V and 0 bases from J, with 9 bases between. Germline CDR1 SNHLY, CDR2 FYNNEI. The DNA for the CDR3 is TGTGCCAGCAGACGAGACCCAGCCAAAAACATTCAGTACTTC. It yields the protein CASRRDPAKNIQYF.

This clonotype was seen many times. This sequence joins TRBV19 and TRBJ1-5; TRBD1 is a possible D gene (5 bases). The CDR3 has 16 amino acids. V was pared by 5 bases and J by 3 bases, with 17 bases between. Germline loops: CDR1 LNHDA, CDR2 SQIVND (reference sequence). In nucleotides, the CDR3 is TGTGCCAGTAGTCTCGATGGGGCGGGGGTCAATCAGCCCCAGCATTTT. Residues: CASSLDGAGVNQPQHF.

This clonotype was picked up a small number of times. V gene TRBV11-2 combines with J gene TRBJ2-1; a weak D match, TRBD1 (6 bases). The ends were cut back, 5 bases at V and 12 bases at J, with 20 bases in the middle. Germline V gives CDR1 SGHAT, CDR2 FQNNGV. The CDR3 contains 14 residues. The CDR3, as DNA: TGTGCCAGCAGCCTATGGGGGCCGCTCCTTGGGCAGTTCTTC. It translates to CASSLWGPLLGQFF. Variable domain in full (rest from reference TRBV11-2 and TRBJ2-1): EAGVAQSPRYKIIEKRQSVAFWCNPISGHATLYWYQQILGQGPKLLIQFQNNGVVDDSQLPKDRFSAERLKGVDSTLKIQPAKLEDSAVYLCASSLWGPLLGQFFGPGTRLTVL.

The sample holds a few counts of this clonotype. This chain connects TRBV20-1 to TRBJ1-2; no firm D call. Germline lookup yields CDR1 DFQATT and CDR2 SNEGSKA (reference sequence). This CDR3 has 12 amino acids. V dropped 6 bases and J dropped 8 bases, with 16 bases sitting between them. The CDR3 reads CSAAPSLVGYTF. For the CDR3, the DNA is TGCAGTGCCGCCCCCTCTCTTGTCGGCTACACCTTC.

This chain joins TRBV30 and TRBJ2-7; D is undetermined. This CDR3 has 12 residues. The germline CDR1 and CDR2 sequences are GTSNPN and SVGIG (reference sequence). V lost 5 bases to trimming and J lost 2 bases, with 10 bases between them. CDR3: CAWAARAYEQYF. CDR3 sequence (DNA): TGTGCCTGGGCGGCCCGGGCCTACGAGCAGTACTTC.

This clonotype has a handful of counts. The V call is TRBV10-2, the J call TRBJ2-1; TRBD1 agrees at 9 bases. CDR1 and CDR2 from the germline V gene are WSHSY and SAAADI. The V gene end was trimmed by 2 bases and the J gene end by 2 bases; junction bases not matched to a gene: 7. The CDR3 runs to 17 residues. DNA for the CDR3: TGCGCCAGCAGTGAGGAAATAAACAGGGGGCCCTACAATGAGCAGTTCTTC. It yields the protein CASSEEINRGPYNEQFF.

The chain recombines TRBV7-9 with TRBJ2-3, with D perhaps TRBD2 (6 bases). This CDR3 has 14 amino acids. Trimming took off 3 bases at V and 3 bases at J, with 10 bases between the two ends. Per the germline V gene, CDR1 is SEHNR and CDR2 is FQNEAQ (reference sequence). The CDR3 sequence: CASSFDRGTDTQYF. CDR3 DNA: TGTGCCAGCAGCTTCGACCGGGGGACAGATACGCAGTATTTT.

This clonotype appeared many times. This sequence joins TRBV3-1 and TRBJ2-7; no firm D call. There are 13 residues in the CDR3. Deletions cut 3 bases from V and 7 bases from J, with 13 bases between. Per the germline V gene, CDR1 is LGHDT and CDR2 is YNNKEL (reference sequence). Here the CDR3 reads CASSQGGEGEQYF. The CDR3 nucleotides are TGTGCCAGCAGCCAGGGTGGTGAAGGGGAGCAGTACTTC.

This clonotype was observed a handful of times. The rearrangement links TRBV30 to TRBJ1-3, with D possibly matching TRBD1 (5 bases). Germline lookup yields CDR1 GTSNPN and CDR2 SVGIG (reference sequence). Trimming removed 5 bases from V and 0 bases from J, with 8 bases in between. This CDR3 is 13 amino acids long. CDR3 bases: TGTGCCTGGGATGGGGGCTCTGGAAACACCATATATTTT. Its protein is CAWDGGSGNTIYF.

This clonotype turned up a few times. The chain couples TRBV20-1 to TRBJ2-3, with 8 bases lining up with TRBD2. The junction had 7 bases not matched to a gene; V was cut back by 1 base and J by 1 base. The length of the CDR3 is 16 residues. Per the germline V gene, CDR1 is DFQATT and CDR2 is SNEGSKA (reference sequence). In DNA form, the CDR3 reads TGCAGTGCTAGAGTGGAACGGGAGGGTGGCACAGATACGCAGTATTTT. This codes for CSARVEREGGTDTQYF.

The V and J genes are TRBV24-1 and TRBJ2-2, with 7 nucleotides matching TRBD1. The CDR3 has 15 amino acids. J lost 3 bases, V lost 6 bases, and 6 bases had no gene match. Germline-derived CDR1 and CDR2 are KGHDR and SFDVKD. The CDR3 DNA reads TGTGCCACCAGTACAGGGGATTCGGACACCGGGGAGCTGTTTTTT. Translation gives CATSTGDSDTGELFF.

This clonotype was observed many times. This chain uses TRBV7-2 with TRBJ2-7, with 8 positions matching TRBD2. Germline assignment: CDR1 SGHTA and CDR2 FQGNSA. With 4 bases clipped from V and 2 bases from J, the junction kept 10 bases outside the gene matches. The CDR3 is made up of 16 amino acids. The CDR3 is CASSSSAWREAYEQYF. CDR3 coding DNA: TGTGCCAGCAGCTCTAGCGCTTGGCGGGAGGCCTACGAGCAGTACTTC.

This chain connects TRBV4-1 to TRBJ2-5; D perhaps matches TRBD2 (7 bases). The CDR3 is 14 amino acids. The germline V gene has CDR1 MGHRA and CDR2 YSYEKL. V was trimmed by 3 bases and J by 4 bases, leaving 12 bases between them. CDR3 amino acids: CASSHLGGLETQYF. For the CDR3, the DNA is TGCGCCAGCAGCCACCTCGGGGGGCTAGAGACCCAGTACTTC.